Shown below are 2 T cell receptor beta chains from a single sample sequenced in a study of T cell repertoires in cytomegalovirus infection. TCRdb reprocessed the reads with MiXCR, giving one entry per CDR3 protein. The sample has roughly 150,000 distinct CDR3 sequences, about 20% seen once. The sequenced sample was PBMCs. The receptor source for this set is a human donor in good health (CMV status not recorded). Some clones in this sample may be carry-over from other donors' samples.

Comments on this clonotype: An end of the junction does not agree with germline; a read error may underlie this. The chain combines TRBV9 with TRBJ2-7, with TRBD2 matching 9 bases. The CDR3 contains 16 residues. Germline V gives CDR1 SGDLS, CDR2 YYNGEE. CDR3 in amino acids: CASCVSGVAGAYEQYF. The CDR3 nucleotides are TGTGCCAGCTGCGTATCGGGGGTAGCGGGAGCCTACGAGCAGTACTTC.

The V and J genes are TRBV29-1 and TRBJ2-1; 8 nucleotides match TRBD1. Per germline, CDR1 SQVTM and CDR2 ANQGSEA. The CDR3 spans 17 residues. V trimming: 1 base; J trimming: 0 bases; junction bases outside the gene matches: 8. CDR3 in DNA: TGCAGCGTTGAAGGGCTACAGGGGGTGAGCTCCTACAATGAGCAGTTCTTC. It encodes CSVEGLQGVSSYNEQFF.